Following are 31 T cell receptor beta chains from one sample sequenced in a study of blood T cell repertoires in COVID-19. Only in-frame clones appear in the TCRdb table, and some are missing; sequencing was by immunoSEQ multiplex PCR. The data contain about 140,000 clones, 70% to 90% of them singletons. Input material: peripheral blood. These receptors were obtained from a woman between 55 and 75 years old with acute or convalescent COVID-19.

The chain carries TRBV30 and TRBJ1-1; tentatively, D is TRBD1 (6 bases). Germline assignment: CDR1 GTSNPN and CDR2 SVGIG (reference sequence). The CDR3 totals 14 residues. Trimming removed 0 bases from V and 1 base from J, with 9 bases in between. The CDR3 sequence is CAWSVAGANTEAFF. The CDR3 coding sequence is TGTGCCTGGAGTGTAGCGGGGGCGAACACTGAAGCTTTCTTT.

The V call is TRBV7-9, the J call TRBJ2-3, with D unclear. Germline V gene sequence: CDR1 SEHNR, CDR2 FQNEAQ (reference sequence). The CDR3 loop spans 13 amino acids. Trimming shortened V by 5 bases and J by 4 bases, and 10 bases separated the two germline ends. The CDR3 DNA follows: TGTGCCAGCAGCCCAGCGCTTTCAGATACGCAGTATTTT. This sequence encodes CASSPALSDTQYF.

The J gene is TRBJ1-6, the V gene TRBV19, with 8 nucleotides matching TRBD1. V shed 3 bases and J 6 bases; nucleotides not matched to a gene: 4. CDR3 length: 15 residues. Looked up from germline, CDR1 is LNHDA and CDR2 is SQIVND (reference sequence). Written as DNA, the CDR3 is TGTGCCAGTAGTATCAGGACAGGGAGTAATTCACCCCTCCACTTT. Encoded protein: CASSIRTGSNSPLHF.

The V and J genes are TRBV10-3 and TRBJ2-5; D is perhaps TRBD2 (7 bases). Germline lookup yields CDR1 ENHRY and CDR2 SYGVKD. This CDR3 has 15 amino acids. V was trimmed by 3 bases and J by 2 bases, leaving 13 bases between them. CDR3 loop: CAISDQGGAQETQYF. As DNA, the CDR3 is TGTGCCATCAGTGACCAAGGGGGGGCTCAAGAGACCCAGTACTTC.

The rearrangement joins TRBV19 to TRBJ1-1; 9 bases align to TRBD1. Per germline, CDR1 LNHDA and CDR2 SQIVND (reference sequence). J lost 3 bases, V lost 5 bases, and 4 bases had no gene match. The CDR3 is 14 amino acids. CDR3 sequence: CASSRDRADTEAFF. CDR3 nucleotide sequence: TGTGCCAGTAGTCGGGACAGGGCTGACACTGAAGCTTTCTTT. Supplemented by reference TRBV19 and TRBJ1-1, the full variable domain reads DGGITQSPKYLFRKEGQNVTLSCEQNLNHDAMYWYRQDPGQGLRLIYYSQIVNDFQKGDIAEGYSVSREKKESFPLTVTSAQKNPTAFYLCASSRDRADTEAFFGQGTRLTVV.

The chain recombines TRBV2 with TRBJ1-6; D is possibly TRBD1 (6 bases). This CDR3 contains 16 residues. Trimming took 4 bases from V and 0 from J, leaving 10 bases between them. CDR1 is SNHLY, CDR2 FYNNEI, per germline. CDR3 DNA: TGTGCCAGCAGTGGGGGAGGGGGCTCCTATAATTCACCCCTCCACTTT. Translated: CASSGGGGSYNSPLHF.

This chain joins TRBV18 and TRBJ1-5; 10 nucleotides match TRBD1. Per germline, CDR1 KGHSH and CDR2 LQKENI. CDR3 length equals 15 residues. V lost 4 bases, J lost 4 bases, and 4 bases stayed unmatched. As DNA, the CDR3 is TGTGCCAGCTCACTGGCGGACAGGGGGAATCAGCCCCAGCATTTT. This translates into CASSLADRGNQPQHF.

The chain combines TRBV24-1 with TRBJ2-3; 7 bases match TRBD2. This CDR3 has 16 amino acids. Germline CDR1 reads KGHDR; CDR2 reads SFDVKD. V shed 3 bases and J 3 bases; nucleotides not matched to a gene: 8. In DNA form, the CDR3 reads TGTGCCACCAGTGATCCCGGGGGGAGGAGTACAGATACGCAGTATTTT. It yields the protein CATSDPGGRSTDTQYF.

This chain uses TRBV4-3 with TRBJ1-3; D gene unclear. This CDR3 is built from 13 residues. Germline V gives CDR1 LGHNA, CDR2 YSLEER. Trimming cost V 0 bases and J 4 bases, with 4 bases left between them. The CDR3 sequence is CASSQDVGNTIYF. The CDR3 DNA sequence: TGCGCCAGCAGCCAAGATGTAGGAAACACCATATATTTT.

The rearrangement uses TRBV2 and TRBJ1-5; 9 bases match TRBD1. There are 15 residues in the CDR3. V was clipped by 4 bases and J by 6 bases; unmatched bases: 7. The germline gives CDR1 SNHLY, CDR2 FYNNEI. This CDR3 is CASSGDREGGQPQHF. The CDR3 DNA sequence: TGTGCCAGCAGTGGGGACAGGGAGGGGGGTCAGCCCCAGCATTTT.

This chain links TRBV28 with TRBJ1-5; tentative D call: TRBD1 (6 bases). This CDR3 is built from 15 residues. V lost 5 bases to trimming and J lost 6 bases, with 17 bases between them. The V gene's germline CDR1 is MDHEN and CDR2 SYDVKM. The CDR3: CASSLGGGRFQPQHF. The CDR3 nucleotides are TGTGCCAGCAGTCTTGGCGGGGGCCGCTTTCAGCCCCAGCATTTT.

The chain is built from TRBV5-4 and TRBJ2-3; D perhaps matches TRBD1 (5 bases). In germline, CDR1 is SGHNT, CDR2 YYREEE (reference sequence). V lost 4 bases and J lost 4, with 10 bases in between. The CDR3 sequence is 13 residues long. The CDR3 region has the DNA TGTGCCAGCAGCGTCCAGGGTCCAGATACGCAGTATTTT. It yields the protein CASSVQGPDTQYF.

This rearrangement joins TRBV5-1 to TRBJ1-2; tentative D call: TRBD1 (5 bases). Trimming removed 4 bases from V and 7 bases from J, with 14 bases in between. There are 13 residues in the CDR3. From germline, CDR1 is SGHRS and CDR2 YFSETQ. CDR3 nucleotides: TGCGCCAGCAGCACAGGTGGCGGGGGTGGCTACACCTTC. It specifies CASSTGGGGGYTF. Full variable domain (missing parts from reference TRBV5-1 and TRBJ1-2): KAGVTQTPRYLIKTRGQQVTLSCSPISGHRSVSWYQQTPGQGLQFLFEYFSETQRNKGNFPGRFSGRQFSNSRSEMNVSTLELGDSALYLCASSTGGGGGYTFGSGTRLTVV.

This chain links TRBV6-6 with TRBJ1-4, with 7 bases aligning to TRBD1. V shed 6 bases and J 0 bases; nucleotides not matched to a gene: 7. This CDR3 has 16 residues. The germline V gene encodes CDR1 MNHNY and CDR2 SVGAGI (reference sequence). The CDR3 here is CASRGTGEATNEKLFF. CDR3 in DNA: TGTGCCAGCAGGGGAACAGGGGAAGCAACTAATGAAAAACTGTTTTTT.

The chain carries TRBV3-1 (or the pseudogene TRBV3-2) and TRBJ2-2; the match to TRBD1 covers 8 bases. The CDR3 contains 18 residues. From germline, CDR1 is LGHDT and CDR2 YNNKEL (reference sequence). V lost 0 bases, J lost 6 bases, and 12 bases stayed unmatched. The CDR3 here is CASSQDQGALMGSGELFF. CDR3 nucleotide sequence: TGTGCCAGCAGCCAAGATCAGGGGGCCTTAATGGGTTCCGGGGAGCTGTTTTTT.

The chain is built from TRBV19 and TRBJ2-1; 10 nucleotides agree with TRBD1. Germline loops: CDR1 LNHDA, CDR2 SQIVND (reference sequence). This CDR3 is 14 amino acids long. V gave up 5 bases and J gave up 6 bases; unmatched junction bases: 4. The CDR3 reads CASSPGQGGNEQFF. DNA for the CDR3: TGTGCCAGTAGTCCAGGACAGGGGGGCAATGAGCAGTTCTTC.

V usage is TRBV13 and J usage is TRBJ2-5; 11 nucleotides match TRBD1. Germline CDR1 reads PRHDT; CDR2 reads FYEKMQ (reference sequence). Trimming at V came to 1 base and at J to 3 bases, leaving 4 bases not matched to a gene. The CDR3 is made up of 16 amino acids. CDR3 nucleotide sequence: TGTGCCAGCAGCTTAGTGGGACAGGGGGAGGAAGAGACCCAGTACTTC. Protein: CASSLVGQGEEETQYF.

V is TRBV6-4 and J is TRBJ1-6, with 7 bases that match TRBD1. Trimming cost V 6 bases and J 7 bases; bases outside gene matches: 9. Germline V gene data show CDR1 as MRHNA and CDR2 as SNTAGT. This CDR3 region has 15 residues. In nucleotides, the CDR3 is TGTGCCAGCAGGGCCTATACAGGGGCAAATTCACCCCTCCACTTT. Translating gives CASRAYTGANSPLHF.

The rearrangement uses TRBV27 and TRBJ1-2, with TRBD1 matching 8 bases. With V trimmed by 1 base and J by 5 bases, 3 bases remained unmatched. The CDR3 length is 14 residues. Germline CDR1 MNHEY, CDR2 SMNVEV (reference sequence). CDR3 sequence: CASSLYRGEYGYTF. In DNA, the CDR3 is TGTGCCAGCAGTTTATACAGGGGGGAATATGGCTACACCTTC.

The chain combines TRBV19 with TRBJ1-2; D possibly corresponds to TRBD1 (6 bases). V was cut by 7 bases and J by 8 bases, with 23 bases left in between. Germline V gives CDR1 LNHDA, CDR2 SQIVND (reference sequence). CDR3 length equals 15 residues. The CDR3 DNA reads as TGTGCCAGTACGGACAGAAAGGTCCCCCCCTGGGGCTACACCTTC. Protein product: CASTDRKVPPWGYTF.

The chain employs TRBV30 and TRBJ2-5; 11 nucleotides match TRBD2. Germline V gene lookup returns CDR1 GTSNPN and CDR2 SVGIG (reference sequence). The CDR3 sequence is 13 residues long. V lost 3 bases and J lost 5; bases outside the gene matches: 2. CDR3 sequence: CAWSASGGETQYF. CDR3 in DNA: TGTGCCTGGAGCGCTAGCGGGGGGGAGACCCAGTACTTC.

DNA of the CDR3: TGTGCCAGCTCACCACAGGGGGCGCAGGGACTGAATCCCGGGGAGCTGTTTTTT. Translating it yields CASSPQGAQGLNPGELFF. V usage is TRBV18 and J usage is TRBJ2-2; the D gene is possibly TRBD1 (7 bases). Between the trimmed V and J ends, which lost 1 base and 6 bases, there was a span of 21 bases. Germline lookup yields CDR1 KGHSH and CDR2 LQKENI. The CDR3 loop spans 18 amino acids. Complete variable domain (other parts from reference TRBV18 and TRBJ2-2): NAGVMQNPRHLVRRRGQEARLRCSPMKGHSHVYWYRQLPEEGLKFMVYLQKENIIDESGMPKERFSAEFPKEGPSILRIQQVVRGDSAAYFCASSPQGAQGLNPGELFFGEGSRLTVL.

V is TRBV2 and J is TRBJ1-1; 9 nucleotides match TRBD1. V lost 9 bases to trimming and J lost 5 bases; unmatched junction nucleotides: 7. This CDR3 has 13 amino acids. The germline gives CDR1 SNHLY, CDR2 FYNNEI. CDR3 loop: CASTGTGSTEAFF. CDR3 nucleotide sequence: TGTGCCAGTACCGGGACAGGGTCAACTGAAGCTTTCTTT.

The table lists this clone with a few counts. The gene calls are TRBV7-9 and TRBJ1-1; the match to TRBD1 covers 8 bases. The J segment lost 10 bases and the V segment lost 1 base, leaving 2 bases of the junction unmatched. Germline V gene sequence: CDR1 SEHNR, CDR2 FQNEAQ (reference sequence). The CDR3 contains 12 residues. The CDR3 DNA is TGTGCCAGCAGCTTAGAACAGGGGGGAGCTTTCTTT. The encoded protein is CASSLEQGGAFF. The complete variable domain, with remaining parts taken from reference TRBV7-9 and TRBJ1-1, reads DTGVSQNPRHKITKRGQNVTFRCDPISEHNRLYWYRQTLGQGPEFLTYFQNEAQLEKSRLLSDRFSAERPKGSFSTLEIQRTEQGDSAMYLCASSLEQGGAFFGQGTRLTVV.

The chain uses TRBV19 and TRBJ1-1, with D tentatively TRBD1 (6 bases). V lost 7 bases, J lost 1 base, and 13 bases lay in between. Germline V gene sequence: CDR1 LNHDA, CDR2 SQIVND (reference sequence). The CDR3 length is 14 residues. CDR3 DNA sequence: TGTGCCAGTACCACCCGGACAGAGAACACTGAAGCTTTCTTT. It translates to CASTTRTENTEAFF.

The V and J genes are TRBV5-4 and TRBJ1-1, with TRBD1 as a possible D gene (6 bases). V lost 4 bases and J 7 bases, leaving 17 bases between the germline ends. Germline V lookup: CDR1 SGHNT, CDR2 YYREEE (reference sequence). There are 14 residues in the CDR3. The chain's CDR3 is CASSLEVGAGEAFF. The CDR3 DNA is TGTGCCAGCAGCCTTGAAGTGGGGGCTGGTGAAGCTTTCTTT.

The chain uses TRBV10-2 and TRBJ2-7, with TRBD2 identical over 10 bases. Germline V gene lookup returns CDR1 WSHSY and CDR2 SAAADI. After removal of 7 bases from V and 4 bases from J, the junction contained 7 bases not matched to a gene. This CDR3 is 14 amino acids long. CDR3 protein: CASIGSGGAYEQYF. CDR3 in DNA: TGCGCCAGCATAGGAAGCGGGGGGGCGTACGAGCAGTACTTC.

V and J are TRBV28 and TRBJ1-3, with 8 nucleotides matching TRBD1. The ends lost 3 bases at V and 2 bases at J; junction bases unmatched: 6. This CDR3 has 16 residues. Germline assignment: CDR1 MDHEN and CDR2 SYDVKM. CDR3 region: CASSLAQGATGNTIYF. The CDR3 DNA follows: TGTGCCAGCAGTTTGGCGCAGGGGGCTACTGGAAACACCATATATTTT. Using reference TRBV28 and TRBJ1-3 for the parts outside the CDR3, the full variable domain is DVKVTQSSRYLVKRTGEKVFLECVQDMDHENMFWYRQDPGLGLRLIYFSYDVKMKEKGDIPEGYSVSREKKERFSLILESASTNQTSMYLCASSLAQGATGNTIYFGEGSWLTVV.

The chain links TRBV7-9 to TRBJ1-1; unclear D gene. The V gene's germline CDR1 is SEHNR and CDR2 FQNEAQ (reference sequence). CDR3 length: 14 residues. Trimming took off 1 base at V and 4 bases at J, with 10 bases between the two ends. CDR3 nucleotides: TGTGCCAGCAGCTTAGGGGCAGGACTCACTGAAGCTTTCTTT. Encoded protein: CASSLGAGLTEAFF.

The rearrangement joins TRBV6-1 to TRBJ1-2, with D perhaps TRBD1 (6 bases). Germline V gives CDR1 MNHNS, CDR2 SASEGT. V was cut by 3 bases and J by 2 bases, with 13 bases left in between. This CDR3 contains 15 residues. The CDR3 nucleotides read TGTGCCAGCAGTGAGAGAACAGGGCCGAACTATGGCTACACCTTC. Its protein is CASSERTGPNYGYTF.

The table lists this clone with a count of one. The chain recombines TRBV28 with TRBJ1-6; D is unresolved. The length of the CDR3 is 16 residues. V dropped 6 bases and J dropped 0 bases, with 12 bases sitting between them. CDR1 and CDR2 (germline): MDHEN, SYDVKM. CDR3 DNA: TGTGCCAGCAGCGGGGAGCATAGCTCCTATAATTCACCCCTCCACTTT. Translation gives CASSGEHSSYNSPLHF.